This T cell receptor beta chain emerged from a study of cytomegalovirus exposure and HLA in healthy donors. Looked up from germline, CDR1 is MNHNY and CDR2 is SVGAGI (reference sequence). The CDR3 contains 14 residues. V shed 4 bases, J shed 7 bases, and the junction held 5 bases outside the gene matches. With 60 Vbeta and 13 Jbeta primers, the PCR was carried out. Method: immunoSEQ multiplex PCR; TCRdb's copy keeps in-frame clones and lacks some. Of some 140,000 clones listed, 60% to 80% are singletons. Sequences were obtained from PBMCs. This TCR was recovered from a man aged 25 to 40 in good health and CMV-seronegative. This chain links TRBV6-6 with TRBJ1-4, with 8 bases identical to TRBD1. The CDR3 DNA follows: TGTGCCAGCAGTTCCCAGGGGGCGTTTGAAAAACTGTTTTTT. Translation: CASSSQGAFEKLFF.